This T cell receptor (beta chain) was sequenced during a study of T cells in Graves' hyperthyroidism and ophthalmopathy. Study background: Peripheral blood collection took place at initial diagnosis, before any treatment. General study findings and limits: A model built on 13 V-J features separated ophthalmopathy from stable hyperthyroidism.

There are a few counts of this clonotype. The antigen is not known. CDR1 and CDR2 (germline): GTSNPN, SVGIG (reference sequence). The CDR3 is made up of 15 amino acids. V trimming: 5 bases; J trimming: 5 bases; junction bases outside the gene matches: 8. Template material for amplifying TCR beta CDR3 regions consisted of RNA transcripts. A set of HTBI primers served as the primers for a first-round RT-PCR of the TCR CDR3. TCRdb redid the calling of the multiplex PCR reads with MiXCR, one entry per CDR3 protein. The sample shows about 480,000 distinct CDR3 sequences, 13% to 15% of them seen only once. Sequencing was performed on blood. This clonotype was sampled from a woman younger than 30 with Graves' hyperthyroidism. The V call is TRBV30, the J call TRBJ1-6, with 8 positions matching TRBD1. The CDR3 is CAWGTQGADNSPLHF. DNA for the CDR3: TGTGCCTGGGGAACCCAGGGGGCGGATAATTCACCCCTCCACTTT.